Listed below are T cell receptor beta chains from one sample, sequenced in a study of CD8+CD57+ T cells in acquired aplastic anemia. MiXCR, applied by TCRdb to the reads, yields one record per CDR3 protein. The sample holds 160,000 or so distinct CDR3 sequences, around 48% seen once. The source material was sorted CD4+, CD8+, or CD8+CD57+ T cells (not recorded which) from PBMCs. These receptors all stem from a human donor with aplastic anemia. Both conserved end residues are trimmed from each CDR3. Fields, in order: V gene, J gene, CDR3 protein.

TRBV27	TRBJ1-2	ASSLSRGRNYGYT
TRBV4-2	TRBJ2-5	ASSQGLAGGEETQY
TRBV19	TRBJ2-7	ASNRGDFSYEQY
TRBV6-5	TRBJ2-5	ASSYQRLGFRETQY
TRBV19	TRBJ1-5	ASSLPQGTPSNQPQH
TRBV2	TRBJ2-5	ASSEAYVASGTQY
TRBV19	TRBJ1-4	ASTPKWAGGDEVFEKLF
TRBV10-3	TRBJ2-1	ASSSILPGVGNEQF
TRBV11-3	TRBJ2-7	ASSFRTGEAIY
TRBV2	TRBJ2-7	ASSEGRVSYEQY
TRBV20-1	TRBJ1-1	SARVGQNTEAF
TRBV27	TRBJ2-5	ASSRGGRITETQY
TRBV10-3	TRBJ2-7	AIKPGTSGITYEQY
TRBV25-1	TRBJ1-6	ASSEDQLYTNSPLH
TRBV6-1	TRBJ2-3	ASSPPGAGGTDTQY
TRBV5-1	TRBJ2-3	ASSLIGLADGTDTQY
TRBV12-3/TRBV12-4	TRBJ2-7	ASSSTQGVYEQY
TRBV12-5	TRBJ1-6	ASGSGQTNSPLH
TRBV7-8	TRBJ1-5	ASSSSAGTSLPQH
TRBV15	TRBJ2-7	ATSSRTGVEQY
TRBV20-1	TRBJ2-3	SAKRSGGTQY
TRBV7-2	TRBJ1-2	ASSLGPANYGYT
TRBV12-3/TRBV12-4	TRBJ2-5	ASSLTGETQY
TRBV6-5	TRBJ1-2	ASSYGAPWTGDGYT
TRBV10-3	TRBJ2-2	AISPGTTSTGELF
TRBV19	TRBJ1-4	ASSLQGAREKLF
TRBV9	TRBJ2-1	ASNPSGGPRNEQF